The 9 T cell receptor beta chains given below trace back to one sample, sequenced in a study of blood T cell repertoires in COVID-19. The repertoire was sequenced with immunoSEQ multiplex PCR; TCRdb's copy has only in-frame clones and lacks some. The sample lists over 200,000 clones, about 86% occurring once. The sequencing input was PBMCs or T cells enriched from blood (not recorded which). The receptors originated from a woman aged 30 to 39 who had been exposed to COVID-19.

The chain couples TRBV19 to TRBJ1-6, with D perhaps matching TRBD1 (5 bases). CDR1 and CDR2 (germline): LNHDA, SQIVND (reference sequence). Trimming stripped 7 bases from V and 7 bases from J, with 11 bases between. The CDR3 covers 13 residues. This CDR3 reads CASNRDYNSPLHF. CDR3 nucleotide sequence: TGTGCCAGTAACCGGGACTACAATTCACCCCTCCACTTT.

The V call is TRBV5-1, the J call TRBJ1-1, with 11 bases aligning to TRBD1. With V trimmed by 2 bases and J by 6 bases, 3 bases remained unmatched. Germline-derived CDR1 and CDR2 are SGHRS and YFSETQ. The CDR3 loop spans 14 amino acids. CDR3 sequence reads: CASSFGDRGSEAFF. The CDR3 DNA sequence: TGCGCCAGCAGCTTTGGGGACAGGGGGTCTGAAGCTTTCTTT.

This rearrangement joins TRBV11-3 to TRBJ2-7; the match to TRBD1 covers 10 bases. Germline V CDR1 and CDR2: SGHNT, YENEEA. The J segment lost 6 bases and the V segment lost 5 bases, leaving 7 bases of the junction unmatched. CDR3 length: 14 residues. CDR3 nucleotides: TGTGCCAGCAGCCGGGGACAGGGGTTTGGCGAGCAGTACTTC. Its translation is CASSRGQGFGEQYF.

This chain links TRBV14 with TRBJ1-1; D remains ambiguous. V lost 8 bases and J lost 0, with 10 bases in between. Germline V CDR1 and CDR2: SGHDN, FVKESK. This CDR3 has 13 amino acids. In DNA form, the CDR3 reads TGTGCCAGCGGGAGGAGCATGAACACTGAAGCTTTCTTT. Amino acids: CASGRSMNTEAFF.

The chain joins TRBV7-8 to TRBJ1-6; TRBD1 aligns across 8 bases. Per germline, CDR1 SGHVS and CDR2 FQNEAQ. CDR3 size: 14 residues. The ends lost 5 bases at V and 9 bases at J; junction bases unmatched: 6. CDR3 loop: CASSNGQGGSPLHF. CDR3 coding DNA: TGTGCCAGCAGCAACGGACAGGGAGGTTCACCCCTCCACTTT.

The rearrangement uses TRBV20-1 and TRBJ1-1; D is perhaps TRBD1 (5 bases). V lost 4 bases and J 1 base, leaving 19 bases between the germline ends. CDR1 is DFQATT and CDR2 is SNEGSKA in the germline V gene (reference sequence). There are 16 residues in the CDR3. The CDR3 DNA is TGCAGTGCTAATGAGGGGCACAGCGAAAAGAACACTGAAGCTTTCTTT. This gives the protein CSANEGHSEKNTEAFF.

Note on this clone: Mismatch with germline at one junction end may stem from a read error. The chain combines TRBV30 with TRBJ2-7, with unresolved D. The germline gives CDR1 GTSNPN, CDR2 SVGIG (reference sequence). This CDR3 spans 11 amino acids. The CDR3 here is CAWSPSHEQYF. The CDR3 bases are TGTGCCTGGAGTCCCTCCCACGAGCAGTACTTC.

The chain employs TRBV30 and TRBJ2-1; 8 bases match TRBD2. Germline CDR1 reads GTSNPN; CDR2 reads SVGIG (reference sequence). The CDR3 consists of 15 residues. J gave up 3 bases and V 7 bases, and 11 bases lay outside the gene matches. In DNA form, the CDR3 reads TGTGCCTTAACCGCGGGACTAGGGGGCTACAATGAGCAGTTCTTC. Translation: CALTAGLGGYNEQFF. Drawing the rest from reference TRBV30 and TRBJ2-1, the complete variable domain is SQTIHQWPATLVQPVGSPLSLECTVEGTSNPNLYWYRQAAGRGLQLLFYSVGIGQISSEVPQNLSASRPQDRQFILSSKKLLLSDSGFYLCALTAGLGGYNEQFFGPGTRLTVL.

The V call is TRBV7-3, the J call TRBJ2-1; possible D gene TRBD1, 7 bases. This CDR3 has 17 amino acids. Germline V gene lookup returns CDR1 SGHTA and CDR2 FQGTGA. V lost 5 bases to trimming and J lost 1 base, with 18 bases between them. In DNA, the CDR3 is TGTGCCAGCAGCCCAAAGGGGGCCGGGGGTTCCTACAATGAGCAGTTCTTC. This gives the protein CASSPKGAGGSYNEQFF.